These 8 T cell receptor beta chains were all obtained from the same sample, sequenced in a study of lymphopenia after photon versus proton radiotherapy. Assay used: immunoSEQ multiplex PCR; TCRdb lists only in-frame clones, some missing. The sample yields tens of thousands of clones, 84% seen once. The sequences come from peripheral blood, collected from a patient treated with proton-based radiotherapy. These receptors were taken from a man between 60 and 70 years old with pancreatic cancer.

This sequence joins TRBV28 and TRBJ1-2, with D maybe TRBD1 (5 bases). CDR1 is MDHEN and CDR2 is SYDVKM in the germline V gene. The CDR3 spans 13 residues. Deletions cut 1 base from V and 11 bases from J, with 14 bases between. DNA of the CDR3: TGTGCCAGCAGTTTATACAACCGGGACCCTTACACCTTC. Its protein is CASSLYNRDPYTF.

This chain joins TRBV2 and TRBJ1-2; TRBD1 matches 7 bases. This CDR3 has 14 amino acids. V was clipped by 8 bases and J by 8 bases; unmatched bases: 14. Germline V gene lookup returns CDR1 SNHLY and CDR2 FYNNEI. The CDR3 coding sequence is TGTGCCAGCGGGGGACAGTGGGGTTTAAGAGGCTACACCTTC. Its protein product is CASGGQWGLRGYTF.

This sequence joins TRBV28 and TRBJ1-5; TRBD1 matches at 7 bases. There are 17 residues in the CDR3. V gave up 6 bases and J gave up 0 bases; unmatched junction bases: 11. Germline CDR1 reads MDHEN; CDR2 reads SYDVKM. The CDR3 spells CASRGGQGGNSNQPQHF. For the CDR3, the DNA is TGTGCCAGCAGAGGGGGGCAGGGGGGTAATAGCAATCAGCCCCAGCATTTT.

This clone has more than one count but fewer than ten. This chain links TRBV7-2 with TRBJ2-7; D not certain. This CDR3 is 14 amino acids long. In germline, CDR1 is SGHTA, CDR2 FQGNSA. V was pared by 6 bases and J by 2 bases, with 14 bases between. For the CDR3, the DNA is TGTGCCAGCAGTCCCGTAACGGTAACCTACGAGCAGTACTTC. This codes for CASSPVTVTYEQYF. Full variable domain (outside the CDR3, taken from reference TRBV7-2 and TRBJ2-7): GAGVSQSPSNKVTEKGKDVELRCDPISGHTALYWYRQSLGQGLEFLIYFQGNSAPDKSGLPSDRFSAERTGGSVSTLTIQRTQQEDSAVYLCASSPVTVTYEQYFGPGTRLTVT.

The chain is built from TRBV2 and TRBJ2-1; D not certain. V was clipped by 4 bases and J by 0 bases, with 10 bases between them. The germline CDR1 and CDR2 sequences are SNHLY and FYNNEI. The length of the CDR3 is 15 residues. The CDR3 protein is CASSVHRGSYNEQFF. The CDR3 bases are TGTGCCAGCAGTGTTCACAGAGGCTCCTACAATGAGCAGTTCTTC.

In DNA, the CDR3 is TGCGCCAGCAGCCCGCAGACAGGGGAGAACACTGAAGCTTTCTTT. Amino acids: CASSPQTGENTEAFF. V gene TRBV5-1 combines with J gene TRBJ1-1; 8 nucleotides agree with TRBD1. The CDR3 extends over 15 amino acids. The J segment lost 1 base and the V segment lost 4 bases, leaving 6 bases of the junction unmatched. Germline CDR1 reads SGHRS; CDR2 reads YFSETQ. Combining the CDR3 with reference TRBV5-1 and TRBJ1-1 gives the whole variable domain KAGVTQTPRYLIKTRGQQVTLSCSPISGHRSVSWYQQTPGQGLQFLFEYFSETQRNKGNFPGRFSGRQFSNSRSEMNVSTLELGDSALYLCASSPQTGENTEAFFGQGTRLTVV.

This chain links TRBV20-1 with TRBJ1-2, with unresolved D. V lost 0 bases and J 11 bases, leaving 4 bases between the germline ends. The V gene's germline CDR1 is DFQATT and CDR2 SNEGSKA (reference sequence). The CDR3 runs to 9 residues. The CDR3 loop is CSAREDYTF. The CDR3 nucleotides are TGCAGTGCTAGAGAGGATTACACCTTC.

The chain has TRBV30 and TRBJ2-1; 14 bases line up with TRBD2. The germline V gene has CDR1 GTSNPN and CDR2 SVGIG (reference sequence). There are 18 residues in the CDR3. The DNA of the CDR3 is TGTGCACAGGACCTCGGGACTAGCGGGAGTGGCTCCTACAATGAGCAGTTCTTC. Translating gives CAQDLGTSGSGSYNEQFF. Looking up the rest from reference TRBV30 and TRBJ2-1 gives the full variable domain: SQTIHQWPATLVQPVGSPLSLECTVEGTSNPNLYWYRQAAGRGLQLLFYSVGIGQISSEVPQNLSASRPQDRQFILSSKKLLLSDSGFYLCAQDLGTSGSGSYNEQFFGPGTRLTVL.